This TCR beta chain was captured in a study of a mutant IDH1 vaccine in newly diagnosed glioma. Germline CDR1 reads SGHAT; CDR2 reads FQNNGV. CDR3 length: 14 amino acids. V trimming: 5 bases; J trimming: 4 bases; junction bases outside the gene matches: 6. Produced via immunoSEQ multiplex PCR; TCRdb's table is partial and in-frame only. Here the sample spans roughly 46,000 clones, 84% being singletons. The time point here: week 47, end of study. One vaccine dose held 300 ug of mutant IDH1 20-mer peptide and came with topical imiquimod. In the case of this clone: Its cognate antigen is unknown.

Sequenced material: PBMCs, taken from a glioma patient whose treatment included an IDH1 peptide vaccine. The chain employs TRBV11-2 and TRBJ2-7; 9 bases map to TRBD1. The clonotype originates from a woman in her 30s with glioma. Some clones in this sample may be carry-over from other donors' samples. The CDR3 sequence is CASSPGQGAYEQYF. The CDR3 nucleotides are TGTGCCAGCAGCCCGGGACAGGGTGCATACGAGCAGTACTTC. Supplemented by reference TRBV11-2 and TRBJ2-7, the full variable domain reads EAGVAQSPRYKIIEKRQSVAFWCNPISGHATLYWYQQILGQGPKLLIQFQNNGVVDDSQLPKDRFSAERLKGVDSTLKIQPAKLEDSAVYLCASSPGQGAYEQYFGPGTRLTVT.